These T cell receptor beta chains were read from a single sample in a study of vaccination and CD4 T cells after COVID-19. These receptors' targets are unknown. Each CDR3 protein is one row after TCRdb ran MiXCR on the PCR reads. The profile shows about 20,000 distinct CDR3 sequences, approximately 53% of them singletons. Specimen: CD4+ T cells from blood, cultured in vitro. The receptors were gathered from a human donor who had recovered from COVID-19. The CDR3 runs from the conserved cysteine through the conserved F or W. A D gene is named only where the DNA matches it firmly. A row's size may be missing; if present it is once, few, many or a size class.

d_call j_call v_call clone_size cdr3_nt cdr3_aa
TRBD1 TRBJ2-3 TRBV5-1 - TGCGCCAGCAGCCGGGACAGGGGTTACACAGATACGCAGTATTTT CASSRDRGYTDTQYF
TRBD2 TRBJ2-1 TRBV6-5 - TGTGCCAGCAGTTATCCACTAGCGGGAGGGATTTCCTCCTACAATGAGCAGTTCTTC CASSYPLAGGISSYNEQFF
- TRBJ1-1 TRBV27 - TGTGCCAGCGGTTCAAGTGCGTGGGGTGAGGCTTTCTTT CASGSSAWGEAFF
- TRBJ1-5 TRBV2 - TGTGCCAGCAGGGGGACCCGAGGGGGCAATCAGCCCCAGCATTTT CASRGTRGGNQPQHF
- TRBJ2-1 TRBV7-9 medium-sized TGTGCCAGCAGCCGTCTCCTGGCTTTTTACAATGAGCAGTTCTTC CASSRLLAFYNEQFF
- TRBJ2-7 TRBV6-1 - TGTGCCAGCTCTGGAGGGAGTGTGACCTACGAGCAGTACTTC CASSGGSVTYEQYF
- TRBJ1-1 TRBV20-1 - TGCAGTGCTAACGAGGGGATGAACACTGAAGCTTTCTTT CSANEGMNTEAFF
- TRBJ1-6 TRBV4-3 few TGCGCCAGCAGCCAAGAAGTCATAGAAGGACCACTCTATAATTCACCCCTCCACTTT CASSQEVIEGPLYNSPLHF
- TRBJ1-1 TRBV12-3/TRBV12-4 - TGTGCCAGCACCCGCGGGACGAACACTGAAGCTTTCTTT CASTRGTNTEAFF
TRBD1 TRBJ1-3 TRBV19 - TGTGCCAGTAGGCGCAACAGGGGAGGCGGAAACACCATATATTTT CASRRNRGGGNTIYF
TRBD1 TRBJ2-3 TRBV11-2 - TGTGCCAGCAGCGTAGGGGTCCAGGGGGCTGATACGCAGTATTTT CASSVGVQGADTQYF
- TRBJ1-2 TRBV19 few TGTGCCAGTAGTATAGGGGACTATGGCTACACCTTC CASSIGDYGYTF
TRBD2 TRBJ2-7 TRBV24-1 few TGTGCCACCAGTGATGCTAGCGGGAGGGCCCTCTACGAGCAGTACTTC CATSDASGRALYEQYF
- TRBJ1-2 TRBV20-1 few TGCAGTGCTAGATCCCGGGACACCGCTAACTATGGCTACACCTTC CSARSRDTANYGYTF
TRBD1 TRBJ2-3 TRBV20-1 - TGCAGTGCGCGGAAACAGGGGGGCTTAAATGCAGATACGCAGTATTTT CSARKQGGLNADTQYF
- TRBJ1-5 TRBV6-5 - TGTGCCAGCAGTTACAGGGACGGTAGCAATCAGCCCCAGCATTTT CASSYRDGSNQPQHF
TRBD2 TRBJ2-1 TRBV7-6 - TGTGCCAGCGCGACGGGGGGCTCCTACAATGAGCAGTTCTTC CASATGGSYNEQFF
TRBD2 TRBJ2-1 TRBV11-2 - TGTGCCAGCAGCTTAGGACTAGCGGGAGTAGATGAGCAGTTCTTC CASSLGLAGVDEQFF
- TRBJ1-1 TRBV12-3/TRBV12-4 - TGTGCCAGCAGGTTAACAGTACACTACACTGAAGCTTTCTTT CASRLTVHYTEAFF
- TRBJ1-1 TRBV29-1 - TGCAGCGCCGCTCCCAGGGGAACTGAAGCTTTCTTT CSAAPRGTEAFF
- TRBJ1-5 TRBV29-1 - TGCAGCGTTGTGGAAGGGTACAATCAGCCCCAGCATTTT CSVVEGYNQPQHF
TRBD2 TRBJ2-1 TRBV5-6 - TGTGCCAGCAGCTTGTTCCAGCGGGAGCCCCCTAGGGAGCAGTTCTTC CASSLFQREPPREQFF
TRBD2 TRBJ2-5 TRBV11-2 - TGTGCCAGCAGACCCGCGGGACTAGCGGCACAAGAGACCCAGTACTTC CASRPAGLAAQETQYF
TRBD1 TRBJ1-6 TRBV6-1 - TGTGCCAGCAGTACTCCGGGACAGGGGTTTTCACCCCTCCACTTT CASSTPGQGFSPLHF
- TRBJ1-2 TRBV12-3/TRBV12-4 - TGTGCCAGCAGTTTATTTTCCCCCTCCTATGGCTACACCTTC CASSLFSPSYGYTF
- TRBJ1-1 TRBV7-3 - TGTGCCAGCAGCTTATCCCTGAACACTGAAGCTTTCTTT CASSLSLNTEAFF
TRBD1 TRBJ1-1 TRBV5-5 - TGTGCCAGCTCGAGGGGGCGGACTGAAGCTTTCTTT CASSRGRTEAFF
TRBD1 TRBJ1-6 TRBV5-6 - TGTGCCAGCAGCTTGGCTATAGGGGGCCAGGGTGATAATTCACCCCTCCACTTT CASSLAIGGQGDNSPLHF
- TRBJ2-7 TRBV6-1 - TGTGCCAGCAGTGGGAGATGGGACGGCGAGCAGTACTTC CASSGRWDGEQYF
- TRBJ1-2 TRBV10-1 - TGCGCCAGCAGCCCCGGGGCACTCTCCTATGGCTACACCTTC CASSPGALSYGYTF
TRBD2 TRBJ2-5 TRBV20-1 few TGCAGTGCTAGAGTCTTCACGGCTAGCGGGCACCAAGAGACCCAGTACTTC CSARVFTASGHQETQYF
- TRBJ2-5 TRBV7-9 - TGTGCCAGCAGCTTGCCCCCGCAAGAGACCCAGTACTTC CASSLPPQETQYF
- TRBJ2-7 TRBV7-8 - TGTGCCAGCAGCTTAGAACACGGAGGGATCCCCTACGAGCAGTACTTC CASSLEHGGIPYEQYF
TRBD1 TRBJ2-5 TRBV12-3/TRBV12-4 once TGTGCCAGCAGGGGGACAGCCTTTGGGGAGACCCAGTACTTC CASRGTAFGETQYF
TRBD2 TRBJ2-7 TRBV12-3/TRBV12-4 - TGTGCCAGCAGCTTAGCGGGAGGGCCTATCTACGAGCAGTACTTC CASSLAGGPIYEQYF
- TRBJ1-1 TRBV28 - TGTGCCAGCATCCTAGACAGGATAACTTTCTTT CASILDRITFF
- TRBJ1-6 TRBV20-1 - TGCAGTGCTAGACCCGGCCCCTATAATTCACCCCTCCACTTT CSARPGPYNSPLHF
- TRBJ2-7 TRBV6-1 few TGTGCCAGCAGACAGGGGGGGCCGCGTGGGGAGCAGTACTTC CASRQGGPRGEQYF
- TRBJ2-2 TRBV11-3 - TGTGCCAGCAGCTTAGCCCTGACAGGAGCCGGGGAGCTGTTTTTT CASSLALTGAGELFF
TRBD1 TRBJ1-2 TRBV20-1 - TGCAGTGCTAGAGCCATGGCCACAGGGGGAGGATATGGCTACACCTTC CSARAMATGGGYGYTF